Listed below are T cell receptor beta chains from one sample, sequenced in a study of graft-versus-host responses after intestinal transplantation. TCRdb's table, derived via immunoSEQ multiplex PCR, lists solely in-frame clones and lacks some. The table has approximately 40,000 clones, 91% seen once. The starting material was PBMCs, obtained 300 to 320 days after intestinal transplant. These TCRs come from a human patient who received an intestinal transplant, so some T cells may come from the graft donor. Each CDR3 is given without its conserved first and last residue.

v_call	j_call	cdr3_aa
TRBV7-3	TRBJ2-1	ASSFGLAGGNNEQF
TRBV9	TRBJ2-5	ASSVGVSEPETQY
TRBV19	TRBJ1-1	ASRRTGGGTTEAF
TRBV6-5	TRBJ2-1	ASSYAIDGPYNEQF
TRBV9	TRBJ2-3	ASSVRTGLSTDTQY
TRBV28	TRBJ2-1	ASSFSGTPGNEQF
TRBV27	TRBJ2-1	ASSLGGLSHNEQF
TRBV29-1	TRBJ2-6	SVDLLGGGANVLT
TRBV6-6	TRBJ2-7	ASSYSRGFDEQY
TRBV13	TRBJ1-2	ASSLFRDRRFNGYT
TRBV6-5	TRBJ1-2	ASRQPEGGYT
TRBV7-2	TRBJ1-4	ASSAGYDNEKLF
TRBV2	TRBJ2-3	ARSFPRGGGASSTDTQY
TRBV7-9	TRBJ1-1	ASSPQTGGGEAF
TRBV2	TRBJ2-3	ASSGGAGAGTDTQY
TRBV28	TRBJ1-5	ASSLPGGNQPQH
TRBV5-1	TRBJ2-7	ASSLGQRSSYEQY
TRBV6-5	TRBJ1-2	ASSYSTVIDYGYT
TRBV10-1	TRBJ2-7	ASSESLGSYEQY
TRBV5-1	TRBJ2-1	ASRTSGTGYNEQF
TRBV9	TRBJ1-5	ASSVDEGSSNQPQH
TRBV5-4	TRBJ2-2	ASSLGGGELF
TRBV7-3	TRBJ2-1	ASSLTVGTEQF
TRBV5-1	TRBJ2-7	ASSLLSYAYEQY
TRBV28	TRBJ2-1	ASTPGGGWNEQF
TRBV4-2	TRBJ2-7	ASSHIAVRESTYEQY
TRBV28	TRBJ1-2	ASSSGTGGAYGYT
TRBV11-2	TRBJ1-6	ASSIRQGREVSPLH
TRBV25-1	TRBJ2-3	ASSELGGNLFTDTQY
TRBV28	TRBJ2-1	ASSLGLAGIYNEQF
TRBV2	TRBJ2-5	ASSEYSEQETQY
TRBV7-3	TRBJ2-2	ASSLNPRRTGELF
TRBV2	TRBJ2-1	ASSDAVDRQF
TRBV5-1	TRBJ2-3	ASSWTGQLTDTQY
TRBV2	TRBJ1-5	ASSDAGKYSNQPQH
TRBV5-1	TRBJ2-7	ASSLGTGTYSYEQY
TRBV18	TRBJ2-1	ASSKEGAGGNNEQF